This T cell receptor beta chain was profiled in a study of patients and donors after allogeneic stem cell transplantation. TCRdb redid the calling of the RT-PCR reads with MiXCR, one entry per CDR3 protein. This sample has about a million distinct CDR3 sequences, with around 17% found just once. From germline, CDR1 is SGHRS and CDR2 YFSETQ. The CDR3 consists of 15 residues. V lost 4 bases and J lost 5, with 19 bases in between. This receptor was taken from a human donor who was either an allogeneic HSCT recipient or a stem cell or donor lymphocyte infusion donor (not recorded which). It is not recorded whose cells these are; they may come from a transplant donor. This sequence joins TRBV5-1 and TRBJ2-7; a possible D gene is TRBD2 (7 bases). Specimen: blood, either unsorted or a sorted T cell fraction (not recorded which). The CDR3 sequence: CASSGGGLPLHEQYF. The CDR3 nucleotides read TGCGCCAGCAGCGGGGGGGGCCTTCCATTACACGAGCAGTACTTC.